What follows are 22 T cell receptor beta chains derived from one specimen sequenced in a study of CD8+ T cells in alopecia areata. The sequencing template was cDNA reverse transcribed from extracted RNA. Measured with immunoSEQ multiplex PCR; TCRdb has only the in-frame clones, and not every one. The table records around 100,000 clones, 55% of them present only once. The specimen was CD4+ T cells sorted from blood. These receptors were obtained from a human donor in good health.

Here the CDR3 DNA reads TGTGCCAGCAGCTTACAGAGAAATCAGCCCCAGCATTTT. Encoded protein: CASSLQRNQPQHF. The genes are TRBV11-2 and TRBJ1-5; no clear D gene. The CDR3 extends over 13 amino acids. The germline gives CDR1 SGHAT, CDR2 FQNNGV. V shed 2 bases and J shed 4 bases, with 6 bases lying between them.

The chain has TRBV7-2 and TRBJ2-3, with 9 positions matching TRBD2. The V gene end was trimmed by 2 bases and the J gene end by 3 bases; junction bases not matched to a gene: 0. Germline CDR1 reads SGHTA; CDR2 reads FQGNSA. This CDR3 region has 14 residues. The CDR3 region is CASSLLAGTDTQYF. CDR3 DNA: TGTGCCAGCAGCTTACTAGCGGGGACAGATACGCAGTATTTT.

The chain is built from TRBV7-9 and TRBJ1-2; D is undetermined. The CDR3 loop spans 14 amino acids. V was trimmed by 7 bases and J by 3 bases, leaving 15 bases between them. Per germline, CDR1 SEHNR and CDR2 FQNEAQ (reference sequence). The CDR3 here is CASTLDFVDYGYTF. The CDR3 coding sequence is TGTGCCAGCACCCTCGACTTTGTCGACTATGGCTACACCTTC. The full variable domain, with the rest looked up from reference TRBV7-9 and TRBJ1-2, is DTGVSQNPRHKITKRGQNVTFRCDPISEHNRLYWYRQTLGQGPEFLTYFQNEAQLEKSRLLSDRFSAERPKGSFSTLEIQRTEQGDSAMYLCASTLDFVDYGYTFGSGTRLTVV.

The CDR3 loop reads CASSPLGPIATGELFF. DNA for the CDR3: TGTGCCAGCAGCCCCTTGGGGCCGATAGCCACCGGGGAGCTGTTTTTT. The chain has TRBV7-9 and TRBJ2-2; the D gene is possibly TRBD1 (5 bases). Germline V gives CDR1 SEHNR, CDR2 FQNEAQ (reference sequence). V was shortened by 5 bases and J by 4 bases, with 17 bases between the two germline ends. The CDR3 runs to 16 residues.

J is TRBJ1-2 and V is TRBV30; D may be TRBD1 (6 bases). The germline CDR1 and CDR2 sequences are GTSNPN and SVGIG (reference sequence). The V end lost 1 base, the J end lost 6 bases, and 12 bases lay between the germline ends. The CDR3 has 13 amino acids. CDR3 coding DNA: TGTGCCTGGAGTGCCTCAGGGGTAAATGGCTACACCTTC. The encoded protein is CAWSASGVNGYTF.

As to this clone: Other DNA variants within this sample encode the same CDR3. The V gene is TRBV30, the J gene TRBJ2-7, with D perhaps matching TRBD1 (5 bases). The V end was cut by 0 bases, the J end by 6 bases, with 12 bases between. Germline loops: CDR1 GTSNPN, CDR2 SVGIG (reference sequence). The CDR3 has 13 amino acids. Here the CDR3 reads CAWSVLGQGEQYF. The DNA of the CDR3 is TGTGCCTGGAGTGTACTGGGGCAAGGCGAGCAGTACTTC.

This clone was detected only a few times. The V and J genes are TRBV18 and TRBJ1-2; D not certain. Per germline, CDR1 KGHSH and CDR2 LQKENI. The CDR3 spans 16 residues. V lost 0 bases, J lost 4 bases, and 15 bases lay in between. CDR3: CASSPPVGESLYGYTF. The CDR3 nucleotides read TGTGCCAGCTCACCACCTGTTGGCGAATCACTCTATGGCTACACCTTC.

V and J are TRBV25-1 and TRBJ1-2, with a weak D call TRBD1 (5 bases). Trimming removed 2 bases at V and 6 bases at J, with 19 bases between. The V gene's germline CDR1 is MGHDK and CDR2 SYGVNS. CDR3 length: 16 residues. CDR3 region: CASSELGTGGRDGYTF. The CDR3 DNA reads TGTGCCAGCAGTGAACTAGGGACCGGGGGACGGGATGGCTACACCTTC.

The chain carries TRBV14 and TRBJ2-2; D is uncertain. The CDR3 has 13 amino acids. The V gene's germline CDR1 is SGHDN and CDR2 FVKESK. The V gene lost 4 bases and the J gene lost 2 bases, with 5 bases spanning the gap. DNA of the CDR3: TGTGCCAGCAGCCCCTATAACACCGGGGAGCTGTTTTTT. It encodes CASSPYNTGELFF. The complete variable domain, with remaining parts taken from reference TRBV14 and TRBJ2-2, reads EAGVTQFPSHSVIEKGQTVTLRCDPISGHDNLYWYRRVMGKEIKFLLHFVKESKQDESGMPNNRFLAERTGGTYSTLKVQPAELEDSGVYFCASSPYNTGELFFGEGSRLTVL.

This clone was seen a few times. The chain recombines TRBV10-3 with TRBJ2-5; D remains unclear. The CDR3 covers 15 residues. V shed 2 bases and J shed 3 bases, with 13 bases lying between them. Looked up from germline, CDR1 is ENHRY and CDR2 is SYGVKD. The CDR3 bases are TGTGCCATCAGTGAGAATGAAGGATCGAAAGAGACCCAGTACTTC. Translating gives CAISENEGSKETQYF.

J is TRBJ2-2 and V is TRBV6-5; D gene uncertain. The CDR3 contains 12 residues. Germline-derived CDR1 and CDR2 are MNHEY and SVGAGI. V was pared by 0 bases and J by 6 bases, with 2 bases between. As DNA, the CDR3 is TGTGCCAGCAGTTACTCACCCGGGGAGCTGTTTTTT. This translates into CASSYSPGELFF.

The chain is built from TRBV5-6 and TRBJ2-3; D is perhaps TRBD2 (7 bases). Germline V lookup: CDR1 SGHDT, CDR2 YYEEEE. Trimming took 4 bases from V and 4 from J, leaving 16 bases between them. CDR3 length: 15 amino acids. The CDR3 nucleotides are TGTGCCAGCAGCAGTTTCGGGGGGCGCTCAGATACGCAGTATTTT. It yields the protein CASSSFGGRSDTQYF.

The CDR3 loop is CASSQGGSTF. The CDR3 DNA reads TGTGCCAGCAGCCAGGGGGGCAGCACCTTC. The chain recombines TRBV6-6 with TRBJ1-2; 7 positions agree with TRBD1. The CDR3 is 10 residues long. Trimming removed 6 bases from V and 13 bases from J; junction bases left unmatched: 5. The V gene's germline CDR1 is MNHNY and CDR2 SVGAGI (reference sequence).

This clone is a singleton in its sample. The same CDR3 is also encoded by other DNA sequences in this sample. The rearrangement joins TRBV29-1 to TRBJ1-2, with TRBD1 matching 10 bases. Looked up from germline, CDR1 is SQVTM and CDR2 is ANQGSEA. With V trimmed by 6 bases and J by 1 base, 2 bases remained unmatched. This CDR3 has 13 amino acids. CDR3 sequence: CSVGTGVNYGYTF. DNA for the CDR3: TGCAGCGTCGGGACAGGGGTTAACTATGGCTACACCTTC.

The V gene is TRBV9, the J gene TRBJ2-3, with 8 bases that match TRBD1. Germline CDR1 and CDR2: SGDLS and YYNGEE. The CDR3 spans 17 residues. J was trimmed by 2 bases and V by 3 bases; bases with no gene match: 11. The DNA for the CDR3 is TGTGCCAGCAGCGCTACAGGGGGGAGCTCGACCACAGATACGCAGTATTTT. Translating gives CASSATGGSSTTDTQYF. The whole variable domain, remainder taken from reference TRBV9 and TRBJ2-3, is DSGVTQTPKHLITATGQRVTLRCSPRSGDLSVYWYQQSLDQGLQFLIQYYNGEERAKGNILERFSAQQFPDLHSELNLSSLELGDSALYFCASSATGGSSTTDTQYFGPGTRLTVL.

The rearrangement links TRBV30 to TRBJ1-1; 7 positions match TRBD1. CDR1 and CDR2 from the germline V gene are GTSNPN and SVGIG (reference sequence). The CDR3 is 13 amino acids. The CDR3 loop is CAFEGTANTEAFF. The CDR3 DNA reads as TGTGCATTTGAAGGGACAGCGAACACTGAAGCTTTCTTT. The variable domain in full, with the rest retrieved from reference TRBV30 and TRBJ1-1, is SQTIHQWPATLVQPVGSPLSLECTVEGTSNPNLYWYRQAAGRGLQLLFYSVGIGQISSEVPQNLSASRPQDRQFILSSKKLLLSDSGFYLCAFEGTANTEAFFGQGTRLTVV.

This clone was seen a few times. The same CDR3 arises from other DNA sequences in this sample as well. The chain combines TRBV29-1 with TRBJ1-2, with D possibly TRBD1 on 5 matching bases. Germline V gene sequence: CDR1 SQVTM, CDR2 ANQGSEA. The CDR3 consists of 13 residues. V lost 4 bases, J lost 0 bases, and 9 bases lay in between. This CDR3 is CSVGVRANYGYTF. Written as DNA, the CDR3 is TGCAGCGTTGGCGTCAGGGCTAACTATGGCTACACCTTC.

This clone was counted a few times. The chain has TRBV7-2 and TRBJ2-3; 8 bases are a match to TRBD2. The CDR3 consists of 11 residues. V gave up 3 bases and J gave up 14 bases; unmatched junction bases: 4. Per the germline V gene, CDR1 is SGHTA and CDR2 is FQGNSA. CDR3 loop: CASSFGLAWYF. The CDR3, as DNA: TGTGCCAGCAGCTTCGGACTAGCTTGGTATTTT.

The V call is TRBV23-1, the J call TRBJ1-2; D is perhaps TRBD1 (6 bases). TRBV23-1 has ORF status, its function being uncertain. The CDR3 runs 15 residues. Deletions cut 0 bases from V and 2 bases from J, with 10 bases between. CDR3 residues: CASSQSMDRNYGYTF. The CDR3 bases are TGCGCCAGCAGTCAATCGATGGACAGAAACTATGGCTACACCTTC.

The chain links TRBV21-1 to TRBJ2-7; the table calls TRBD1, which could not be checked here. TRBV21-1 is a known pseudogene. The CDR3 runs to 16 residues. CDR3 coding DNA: TGTGCCAGTAGACAGGGCTGGTTGGCTGGGACCTACGAGCAGTACTTC. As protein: CASRQGWLAGTYEQYF.

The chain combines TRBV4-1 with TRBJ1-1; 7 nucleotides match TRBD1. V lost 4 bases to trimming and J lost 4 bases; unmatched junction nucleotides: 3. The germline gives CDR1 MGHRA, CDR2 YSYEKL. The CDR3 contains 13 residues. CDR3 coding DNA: TGCGCCAGCAGCCGCCGGGACAGCACTGAAGCTTTCTTT. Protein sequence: CASSRRDSTEAFF.

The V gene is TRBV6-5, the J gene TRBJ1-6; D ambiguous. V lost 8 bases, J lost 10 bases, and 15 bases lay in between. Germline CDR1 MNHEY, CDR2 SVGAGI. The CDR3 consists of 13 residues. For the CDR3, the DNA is TGTGCCAGCGGTGCGGCAGTAGGGTCACCCCTCCACTTT. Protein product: CASGAAVGSPLHF.